The clone carrying this T cell receptor (beta chain) was recorded a few times. This sample stems from a study of blood T cell repertoires in COVID-19. The length of the CDR3 is 15 residues. Losses at the gene ends were 6 bases for V and 3 bases for J; bases not matched to a gene: 9. Germline V lookup: CDR1 SGHRS, CDR2 YFSETQ. The table came from immunoSEQ multiplex PCR; TCRdb's copy has only in-frame clones and leaves some out. Of about 300,000 clones in the sample, approximately 84% are singletons; the top ten hold roughly 1.5%. The sample consisted of peripheral blood. This TCR was sampled from a human donor with COVID-19, enrolled during active disease. The donor label of this sample is uncertain. V gene TRBV5-1 combines with J gene TRBJ2-1; 7 nucleotides align to TRBD2. In nucleotides, the CDR3 is TGCGCCAGCACCAAACTAGCGCAGAGCTACAATGAGCAGTTCTTC. Translating gives CASTKLAQSYNEQFF.